The 14 T cell receptor beta chains in this list originate from one sample, sequenced in a study of CD4 T cells in relation to SARS-CoV-2 and coronaviruses. No antigen has been assigned to these receptors. Sequenced by immunoSEQ multiplex PCR; TCRdb stores in-frame clones only, minus some. The sample has some 14,000 clones, approximately 73% seen once. Unexposed donor CD4+ T cells date from 2011-2018, before the COVID-19 pandemic. After roughly ten days of culture, CD4+ T cells were isolated. The sample consisted of CD4+ T cells from PBMCs, cultured in vitro. These receptors all come from a human donor in good health.

The chain has TRBV7-9 and TRBJ2-3; no firm D call. Germline V gene sequence: CDR1 SEHNR, CDR2 FQNEAQ (reference sequence). The CDR3 spans 14 residues. Trimming took off 8 bases at V and 0 bases at J, with 12 bases between the two ends. The CDR3 loop is CASANSRSTDTQYF. CDR3 nucleotides: TGTGCCAGCGCAAACAGTAGGAGCACAGATACGCAGTATTTT.

This chain joins TRBV10-2 and TRBJ2-3; no firm D call. The CDR3 is 16 amino acids. Germline CDR1 WSHSY, CDR2 SAAADI. V gave up 4 bases and J gave up 6 bases, with 20 bases separating them. The CDR3 spells CASSGFVGWVIDTQYF. In DNA, the CDR3 is TGCGCCAGCAGTGGCTTCGTGGGTTGGGTAATTGATACGCAGTATTTT.

This chain connects TRBV11-3 to TRBJ2-5, with a weak D call TRBD2 (8 bases). CDR1 and CDR2 (germline): SGHNT, YENEEA. The CDR3 totals 17 residues. Trimming took off 1 base at V and 2 bases at J, with 17 bases between the two ends. The CDR3 reads CASSLGGRTGTQETQYF. The DNA of the CDR3 is TGTGCCAGCAGCTTAGGCGGGAGGACAGGAACGCAAGAGACCCAGTACTTC.

The J gene is TRBJ2-7, the V gene TRBV19; TRBD1 matches at 9 bases. Germline values: CDR1 LNHDA, CDR2 SQIVND (reference sequence). The CDR3 runs to 13 residues. Trimming took 4 bases from V and 7 from J; bases not matched to a gene: 5. CDR3 coding DNA: TGTGCCAGTAGTAAAAACAGGGGGCGTGAGCAGTACTTC. This gives the protein CASSKNRGREQYF.

CDR3 loop: CASSERTRRETQYF. CDR3 bases: TGTGCCAGCAGTGAAAGGACTAGGAGAGAGACCCAGTACTTC. This chain connects TRBV2 to TRBJ2-5, with TRBD2 matching 7 bases. CDR1 and CDR2 (germline): SNHLY, FYNNEI. CDR3 length equals 14 residues. V lost 2 bases, J lost 4 bases, and 4 bases stayed unmatched.

The rearrangement uses TRBV7-2 and TRBJ2-7, with 11 positions matching TRBD2. Germline assignment: CDR1 SGHTA and CDR2 FQGNSA. This CDR3 has 15 residues. V dropped 5 bases and J dropped 5; count of bases not matched to a gene: 8. CDR3 amino acids: CASSKVGTSGNEQYF. CDR3 bases: TGTGCCAGCAGCAAAGTGGGGACTAGCGGTAACGAGCAGTACTTC.

The chain has TRBV3-1 (or the pseudogene TRBV3-2) and TRBJ1-5; possible D gene TRBD1, 5 bases. From germline, CDR1 is LGHDT and CDR2 YNNKEL (reference sequence). V gave up 1 base and J gave up 9 bases, with 13 bases separating them. The CDR3 totals 14 residues. The CDR3 sequence is CASSQAGQGGPQHF. Here the CDR3 DNA reads TGTGCCAGCAGCCAAGCGGGGCAAGGAGGGCCCCAGCATTTT.

V and J are TRBV27 and TRBJ1-4, with 8 bases aligning to TRBD1. The germline CDR1 and CDR2 sequences are MNHEY and SMNVEV (reference sequence). The CDR3 has 14 residues. Germline trimming cut 5 bases from V and 5 bases from J; bases unmatched to any gene: 4. Here the CDR3 DNA reads TGTGCCAGCAGTCTGACAGGGGTGAATGAAAAACTGTTTTTT. The encoded protein is CASSLTGVNEKLFF.

The chain couples TRBV4-1 to TRBJ1-2; 10 bases are shared with TRBD1. The CDR3 consists of 16 residues. V was pared by 3 bases and J by 4 bases, with 8 bases of the junction left unmatched. Germline V lookup: CDR1 MGHRA, CDR2 YSYEKL. The CDR3 DNA follows: TGCGCCAGCAGCCAGTCGGACCGGGACAGGGGCTATGGCTACACCTTC. It translates to CASSQSDRDRGYGYTF.

CDR3: CASSSVTGFSGNTIYF. In DNA form, the CDR3 reads TGCGCCAGCAGCTCGGTAACAGGGTTCTCTGGAAACACCATATATTTT. This chain connects TRBV5-1 to TRBJ1-3; D is perhaps TRBD1 (6 bases). Trimming left V 3 bases short and J 0 bases short, with 13 bases between. This CDR3 is 16 amino acids long. CDR1 and CDR2 (germline): SGHRS, YFSETQ.

The V call is TRBV3-1 (or the pseudogene TRBV3-2), the J call TRBJ1-5; D possibly corresponds to TRBD1 (6 bases). V lost 0 bases to trimming and J lost 7 bases, with 22 bases between them. This CDR3 region has 18 residues. CDR1 is LGHDT, CDR2 YNNKEL, per germline (reference sequence). CDR3 sequence: CASSQDVGIGGAQQPQHF. For the CDR3, the DNA is TGTGCCAGCAGCCAAGATGTAGGGATAGGGGGGGCGCAGCAGCCCCAGCATTTT.

The genes are TRBV30 and TRBJ2-1, with a tentative D call TRBD2 (6 bases). The CDR3 is 16 amino acids. The V gene lost 2 bases and the J gene lost 0 bases, with 14 bases spanning the gap. CDR1 GTSNPN and CDR2 SVGIG come from the germline V gene (reference sequence). The CDR3: CAWSKLATISYNEQFF. The CDR3 bases are TGTGCCTGGAGTAAACTAGCAACTATCTCCTACAATGAGCAGTTCTTC.

The V call is TRBV5-1, the J call TRBJ2-7, with D tentatively TRBD1 or TRBD2 (5 bases each). From germline, CDR1 is SGHRS and CDR2 YFSETQ. V shed 4 bases and J shed 4 bases, with 18 bases lying between them. The length of the CDR3 is 15 residues. CDR3 coding DNA: TGCGCCAGCAGCCCCGGGGCGCGTGGCTTGTACGAGCAGTACTTC. Translated, it gives CASSPGARGLYEQYF. Variable domain in full (rest from reference TRBV5-1 and TRBJ2-7): KAGVTQTPRYLIKTRGQQVTLSCSPISGHRSVSWYQQTPGQGLQFLFEYFSETQRNKGNFPGRFSGRQFSNSRSEMNVSTLELGDSALYLCASSPGARGLYEQYFGPGTRLTVT.

This chain uses TRBV29-1 with TRBJ2-7; D is possibly TRBD1 (6 bases). Germline CDR1 is SQVTM and CDR2 is ANQGSEA. The CDR3 spans 13 residues. V was shortened by 1 base and J by 3 bases, with 10 bases between the two germline ends. DNA of the CDR3: TGCAGCGTTGAAGCAGGGGATCTCTACGAGCAGTACTTC. Translation: CSVEAGDLYEQYF.